Below are 10 T cell receptor beta chains sequenced from a single sample in a study of T cell repertoires in cytomegalovirus infection. TCRdb re-derived calls from the reads in MiXCR, one entry per CDR3 protein. This table holds tens of thousands of distinct CDR3 sequences, around 3.8% found once. Specimen: PBMCs. These receptors came from a human donor in good health (CMV status not recorded). Some clones in this sample may be carry-over from other donors' samples.

This clonotype was counted at least ten times. The chain combines TRBV29-1 with TRBJ2-1, with D uncertain. V lost 0 bases, J lost 7 bases, and 4 bases lay in between. The CDR3 totals 11 residues. Looked up from germline, CDR1 is SQVTM and CDR2 is ANQGSEA. CDR3 residues: CSVEDLNEQFF. CDR3 nucleotides: TGCAGCGTTGAAGACCTGAATGAGCAGTTCTTC.

Ten or more counts support this clonotype. The CDR3 bases are TGTGCCAGCAGCTTCAGGGGCAGGGGGGCGAACACTGAAGCTTTCTTT. This translates into CASSFRGRGANTEAFF. This sequence joins TRBV7-6 and TRBJ1-1; TRBD1 agrees at 7 bases. CDR3 length: 16 residues. With V trimmed by 3 bases and J by 1 base, 8 bases remained unmatched. Germline CDR1 is SGHVS and CDR2 is FNYEAQ.

In this sample, this clonotype turned up many times. A read error may produce the germline difference seen at one junction end. The rearrangement joins TRBV3-1 to TRBJ2-3, with D maybe TRBD1 (5 bases). The CDR3 spans 12 residues. Germline V gene data show CDR1 as LGHDT and CDR2 as YNNKEL (reference sequence). CDR3 in amino acids: CASSPPRGPPHF. CDR3 nucleotide sequence: TGTGCCAGCAGCCCCCCTAGGGGCCCGCCGCATTTT.

This clonotype was seen repeatedly, ten times or more. The V gene is TRBV5-1, the J gene TRBJ2-4; D is perhaps TRBD1 or TRBD2 (7 bases each). Trimming cost V 2 bases and J 1 base, with 22 bases left between them. The CDR3 contains 19 residues. Germline V gene data show CDR1 as SGHRS and CDR2 as YFSETQ. This CDR3 reads CASSFTPGGGDVAKNIQYF. In nucleotides, the CDR3 is TGCGCCAGCAGCTTTACCCCAGGGGGGGGGGATGTTGCCAAAAACATTCAGTACTTC.

This clonotype was counted at least ten times. The chain combines TRBV6-2 or TRBV6-3 with TRBJ1-5, with TRBD1 matching over 7 bases. Germline trimming cut 5 bases from V and 4 bases from J; bases unmatched to any gene: 2. From germline, CDR1 is MNHEY and CDR2 SVGEGT. The CDR3 extends over 13 amino acids. CDR3 coding DNA: TGTGCCAGCAGTGCACAGGGGAATCAGCCCCAGCATTTT. Residues: CASSAQGNQPQHF.

As concerns this clonotype: This clone may be a read error of a much larger clone one base away. The V and J genes are TRBV7-2 and TRBJ2-7; no firm D call. CDR1 is SGHTA and CDR2 is FQGNSA in the germline V gene. The CDR3 loop spans 12 amino acids. The CDR3 here is CASSLSNYEQNF. For the CDR3, the DNA is TGTGCCAGCAGCTTATCCAACTACGAGCAGAACTTC. Complete variable domain (other parts from reference TRBV7-2 and TRBJ2-7): GAGVSQSPSNKVTEKGKDVELRCDPISGHTALYWYRQSLGQGLEFLIYFQGNSAPDKSGLPSDRFSAERTGGSVSTLTIQRTQQEDSAVYLCASSLSNYEQNFGPGTRLTVT.

The sample holds many counts of this clonotype. This rearrangement joins TRBV7-2 to TRBJ2-4; D is uncertain. The CDR3 has 13 amino acids. The V end lost 1 base, the J end lost 7 bases, and 8 bases lay between the germline ends. Germline loops: CDR1 SGHTA, CDR2 FQGNSA. This CDR3 is CASSLGHWNIQYF. The DNA for the CDR3 is TGTGCCAGCAGCTTAGGGCATTGGAACATTCAGTACTTC.

This clonotype was seen many times. The V call is TRBV4-3, the J call TRBJ2-7; a weak D match, TRBD2 (7 bases). The V gene lost 0 bases and the J gene lost 7 bases, with 16 bases spanning the gap. Germline V gene data show CDR1 as LGHNA and CDR2 as YSLEER. CDR3 length: 15 residues. This chain's CDR3 is CASSQDRAGEGEQYF. CDR3 sequence (DNA): TGCGCCAGCAGCCAAGATCGGGCAGGGGAGGGGGAGCAGTACTTC.

This clonotype was observed many times. V is TRBV7-2 and J is TRBJ1-4; D is unclear. The CDR3 spans 13 residues. The germline V gene has CDR1 SGHTA and CDR2 FQGNSA. V was shortened by 8 bases and J by 4 bases, with 11 bases between the two germline ends. The DNA of the CDR3 is TGTGCCAGCTCCGGGCGGATTAATGAAAAACTGTTTTTT. Its protein product is CASSGRINEKLFF.

This clonotype was found many times. The chain has TRBV7-2 and TRBJ2-1; possibly TRBD2 for D (6 bases). The CDR3 length is 16 residues. V was pared by 6 bases and J by 8 bases, with 23 bases between. In germline, CDR1 is SGHTA, CDR2 FQGNSA. The CDR3 spells CASSKPRQVGGHEQFF. As DNA, the CDR3 is TGTGCCAGCAGTAAGCCCCGGCAGGTCGGGGGACATGAGCAGTTCTTC. Drawing the rest from reference TRBV7-2 and TRBJ2-1, the complete variable domain is GAGVSQSPSNKVTEKGKDVELRCDPISGHTALYWYRQSLGQGLEFLIYFQGNSAPDKSGLPSDRFSAERTGGSVSTLTIQRTQQEDSAVYLCASSKPRQVGGHEQFFGPGTRLTVL.